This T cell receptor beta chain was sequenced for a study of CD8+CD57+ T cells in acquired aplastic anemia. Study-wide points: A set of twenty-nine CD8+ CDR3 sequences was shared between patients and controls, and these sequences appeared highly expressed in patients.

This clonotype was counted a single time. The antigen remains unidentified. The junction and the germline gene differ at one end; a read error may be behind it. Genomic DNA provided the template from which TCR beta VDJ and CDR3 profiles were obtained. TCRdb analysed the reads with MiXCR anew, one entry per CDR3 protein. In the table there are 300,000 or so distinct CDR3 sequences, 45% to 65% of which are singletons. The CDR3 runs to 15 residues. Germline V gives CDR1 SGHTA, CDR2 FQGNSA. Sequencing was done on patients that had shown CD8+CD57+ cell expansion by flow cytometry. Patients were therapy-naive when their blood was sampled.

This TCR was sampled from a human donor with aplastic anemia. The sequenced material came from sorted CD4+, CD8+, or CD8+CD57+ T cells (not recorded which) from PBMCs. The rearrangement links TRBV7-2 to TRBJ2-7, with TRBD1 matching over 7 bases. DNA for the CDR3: TGCGCCAGCAGCCAAGACAGGGCCGATTTCTACGAGCAGTACTTC. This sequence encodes CASSQDRADFYEQYF.